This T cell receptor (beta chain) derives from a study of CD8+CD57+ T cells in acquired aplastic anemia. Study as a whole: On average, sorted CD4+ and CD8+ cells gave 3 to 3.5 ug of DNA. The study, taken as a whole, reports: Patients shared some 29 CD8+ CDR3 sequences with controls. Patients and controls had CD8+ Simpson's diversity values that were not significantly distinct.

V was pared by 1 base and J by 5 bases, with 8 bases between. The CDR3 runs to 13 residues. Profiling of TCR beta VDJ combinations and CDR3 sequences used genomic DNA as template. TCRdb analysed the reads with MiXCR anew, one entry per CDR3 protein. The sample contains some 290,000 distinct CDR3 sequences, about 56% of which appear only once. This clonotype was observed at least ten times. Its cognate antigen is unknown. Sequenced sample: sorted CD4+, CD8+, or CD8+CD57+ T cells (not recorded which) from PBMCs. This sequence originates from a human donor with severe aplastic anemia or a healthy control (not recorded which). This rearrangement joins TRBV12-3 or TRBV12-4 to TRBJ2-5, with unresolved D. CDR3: CASSLGPRETQYF. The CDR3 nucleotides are TGTGCCAGCAGTTTAGGACCTCGGGAGACCCAGTACTTC.